The following is a T cell receptor (beta chain) sequence with its context. Its specificity is unknown. These data are taken from a study of T cell responses to AZD1222 COVID-19 vaccine. J was trimmed by 9 bases and V by 5 bases; bases with no gene match: 15. The CDR3 loop spans 16 amino acids. Germline V gene sequence: CDR1 LNHDA, CDR2 SQIVND (reference sequence). Profiled with immunoSEQ multiplex PCR; TCRdb holds only in-frame clones, not every one. Of roughly 180,000 clones in the sample, 75% to 90% were seen once. Study results and limitations: Spike-specific TCR breadth and depth were elevated following two AZD1222 doses.

The rearrangement uses TRBV19 and TRBJ1-5, with TRBD1 matching over 8 bases. The sequence came from an adult in good health. The sequencing here drew on peripheral blood, taken on day 0 of MenACWY control vaccination. The CDR3, as DNA: TGTGCCAGTAGTCGCCCGGACAGGGCCAGCAGAGCGCCCCAGCATTTT. This gives the protein CASSRPDRASRAPQHF.